The 23 T cell receptor beta chains below all came from one sample that was sequenced in a study of blood T cell repertoires in COVID-19. Using immunoSEQ multiplex PCR, the repertoire was profiled, and TCRdb retains in-frame clones only, with some absent. The table lists 140,000 to 150,000 clones, 87% of them singletons, with 8.5% to 9% in the top ten. Sequenced material: peripheral blood. These TCRs come from a woman in her 50s with active or convalescent COVID-19.

The chain has TRBV15 and TRBJ1-4, with 10 positions matching TRBD1. Germline trimming cut 2 bases from V and 3 bases from J; bases unmatched to any gene: 6. In germline, CDR1 is LNHNV, CDR2 YYDKDF (reference sequence). CDR3 length equals 17 residues. CDR3 bases: TGTGCCACCAGCAGACGACAGGGGGCCGGCTCTAATGAAAAACTGTTTTTT. Protein: CATSRRQGAGSNEKLFF.

This chain connects TRBV6-5 to TRBJ1-4, with D maybe TRBD1 (6 bases). CDR3 length equals 14 residues. The ends were cut back, 3 bases at V and 5 bases at J, with 10 bases in the middle. In germline, CDR1 is MNHEY, CDR2 SVGAGI. This CDR3 reads CASSYSGANEKLFF. The CDR3 DNA reads as TGTGCCAGCAGTTATTCAGGGGCCAATGAAAAACTGTTTTTT.

This clone is a singleton in its sample. The chain has TRBV11-2 and TRBJ1-1; 7 nucleotides line up with TRBD1. The CDR3 has 17 residues. From germline, CDR1 is SGHAT and CDR2 FQNNGV. V was clipped by 5 bases and J by 7 bases; unmatched bases: 19. The CDR3 DNA follows: TGTGCCAGCAGCCTCAGACAGGGCGGGGTGGCGCGAAATGAAGCTTTCTTT. This sequence encodes CASSLRQGGVARNEAFF.

The chain links TRBV29-1 to TRBJ1-1, with TRBD1 matching 10 bases. The germline gives CDR1 SQVTM, CDR2 ANQGSEA. The CDR3 is 13 residues long. The J segment lost 1 base and the V segment lost 7 bases, leaving 3 bases of the junction unmatched. Written as DNA, the CDR3 is TGCAGCGGCGGACAGGGGGGGAACACTGAAGCTTTCTTT. Encoded protein: CSGGQGGNTEAFF.

This rearrangement joins TRBV3-1 (or the pseudogene TRBV3-2) to TRBJ2-7; 12 nucleotides line up with TRBD2. Germline V CDR1 and CDR2: LGHDT, YNNKEL (reference sequence). V trimming: 4 bases; J trimming: 5 bases; junction bases outside the gene matches: 9. CDR3 size: 16 residues. The CDR3 DNA follows: TGTGCCAGCAGCCCACTAGCGGGAGGCACGGTCGACGAGCAGTACTTC. This encodes CASSPLAGGTVDEQYF.

This clone appeared a single time. The V gene is TRBV6-4, the J gene TRBJ2-1; 15 nucleotides line up with TRBD2. V lost 2 bases to trimming and J lost 9 bases; unmatched junction nucleotides: 2. Germline V CDR1 and CDR2: MRHNA, SNTAGT. The CDR3 is 15 amino acids. CDR3 sequence reads: CASSDTGLAGGEQFF. CDR3 in DNA: TGTGCCAGCAGTGACACGGGACTAGCGGGAGGTGAGCAGTTCTTC.

The chain recombines TRBV9 with TRBJ2-5; 8 nucleotides line up with TRBD1. The germline gives CDR1 SGDLS, CDR2 YYNGEE. CDR3 length: 15 residues. Trimming removed 0 bases from V and 4 bases from J; junction bases left unmatched: 5. The CDR3 region is CASSVAGGRGETQYF. CDR3 DNA: TGTGCCAGCAGCGTAGCAGGGGGCCGCGGAGAGACCCAGTACTTC.

The CDR3 spells CASSVDSNYYGYTF. The CDR3 DNA reads as TGTGCCAGCAGCGTCGACAGTAACTACTATGGCTACACCTTC. V and J are TRBV9 and TRBJ1-2, with D perhaps TRBD1 (5 bases). CDR3 length: 14 residues. Germline V gene lookup returns CDR1 SGDLS and CDR2 YYNGEE. V was cut by 2 bases and J by 3 bases, with 11 bases left in between.

This clone has a handful of counts. The gene calls are TRBV7-2 and TRBJ2-3; TRBD2 matches 7 bases. This CDR3 is 15 amino acids long. V shed 5 bases and J 0 bases; nucleotides not matched to a gene: 5. In germline, CDR1 is SGHTA, CDR2 FQGNSA. The CDR3 coding sequence is TGTGCCAGCAGCCCAGGACTAGGGAGCACAGATACGCAGTATTTT. Its translation is CASSPGLGSTDTQYF.

This chain connects TRBV19 to TRBJ1-1; D gene ambiguous. The germline V and J ends were trimmed by 4 bases and 12 bases, with 3 bases remaining between them. CDR1 is LNHDA, CDR2 SQIVND, per germline (reference sequence). This CDR3 spans 8 amino acids. CDR3 nucleotides: TGTGCCAGTAGTACAACTTTCTTT. Translation: CASSTTFF.

The genes are TRBV5-6 and TRBJ1-2; D unresolved. Germline CDR1 reads SGHDT; CDR2 reads YYEEEE. The CDR3 extends over 16 amino acids. V lost 0 bases, J lost 0 bases, and 12 bases lay in between. The CDR3 loop reads CASSLGRRNTNYGYTF. DNA for the CDR3: TGTGCCAGCAGCTTGGGCCGCAGGAACACTAACTATGGCTACACCTTC. The variable domain in full, with the rest retrieved from reference TRBV5-6 and TRBJ1-2, is DAGVTQSPTHLIKTRGQQVTLRCSPKSGHDTVSWYQQALGQGPQFIFQYYEEEERQRGNFPDRFSGHQFPNYSSELNVNALLLGDSALYLCASSLGRRNTNYGYTFGSGTRLTVV.

This clone was seen a few times. The J gene is TRBJ1-1, the V gene TRBV7-3, with D unresolved. CDR1 is SGHTA and CDR2 is FQGTGA in the germline V gene. The CDR3 consists of 13 residues. V gave up 2 bases and J gave up 5 bases, with 9 bases separating them. The CDR3: CASSLGGETEAFF. In DNA form, the CDR3 reads TGTGCCAGCAGCTTAGGCGGGGAGACTGAAGCTTTCTTT. The complete variable domain, with remaining parts taken from reference TRBV7-3 and TRBJ1-1, reads GAGVSQTPSNKVTEKGKYVELRCDPISGHTALYWYRQSLGQGPEFLIYFQGTGAADDSGLPNDRFFAVRPEGSVSTLKIQRTERGDSAVYLCASSLGGETEAFFGQGTRLTVV.

V gene TRBV14 combines with J gene TRBJ1-1, with 7 bases identical to TRBD1. Trimming removed 2 bases from V and 11 bases from J; junction bases left unmatched: 11. This CDR3 region has 14 residues. Germline assignment: CDR1 SGHDN and CDR2 FVKESK. The CDR3 is CASSQRQGFQSAFF. The CDR3 nucleotides are TGTGCCAGCAGCCAACGACAGGGATTTCAATCGGCTTTCTTT.

This sequence joins TRBV6-4 and TRBJ2-6; no definite D call. V lost 6 bases and J 4 bases, leaving 10 bases between the germline ends. The CDR3 covers 14 residues. Germline CDR1 is MRHNA and CDR2 is SNTAGT. The DNA for the CDR3 is TGTGCCAGCAGCGTCGAAGCAGGGGCCAACGTCCTGACTTTC. The encoded protein is CASSVEAGANVLTF.

The genes are TRBV3-1 (or the pseudogene TRBV3-2) and TRBJ2-7; TRBD2 aligns across 10 bases. CDR1 is LGHDT, CDR2 YNNKEL, per germline (reference sequence). CDR3 length equals 18 residues. Trimming took 4 bases from V and 2 from J; bases not matched to a gene: 14. As DNA, the CDR3 is TGTGCCAGCAGCCTCCTAGTAGCGGGAGGTCCTTCTACCTACGAGCAGTACTTC. This translates into CASSLLVAGGPSTYEQYF.

The CDR3 reads CASSIPGQDRLGEQYF. CDR3 sequence (DNA): TGTGCCAGCAGTATTCCCGGACAGGACAGGCTCGGCGAGCAGTACTTC. The V call is TRBV27, the J call TRBJ2-7; 7 bases fit TRBD1. J lost 6 bases, V lost 5 bases, and 16 bases had no gene match. CDR1 and CDR2 (germline): MNHEY, SMNVEV (reference sequence). The CDR3 runs 16 residues.

J is TRBJ1-2 and V is TRBV5-1; D is uncertain. Per germline, CDR1 SGHRS and CDR2 YFSETQ. The V end was cut by 5 bases, the J end by 3 bases, with 14 bases between. This CDR3 has 14 amino acids. The CDR3 loop is CASRTTSGDYGYTF. DNA of the CDR3: TGCGCCAGCAGAACAACTTCCGGGGACTATGGCTACACCTTC.

The chain combines TRBV27 with TRBJ1-2; perhaps TRBD1 as D (6 bases). CDR1 is MNHEY and CDR2 is SMNVEV in the germline V gene (reference sequence). This CDR3 contains 14 residues. V dropped 4 bases and J dropped 4 bases, with 13 bases sitting between them. The CDR3 reads CASSSTGQLYGYTF. CDR3 DNA sequence: TGTGCCAGCAGTTCGACCGGACAGCTCTATGGCTACACCTTC.

The CDR3 loop is CASSSQTGRTDTQYF. The CDR3 DNA follows: TGTGCCAGCAGCTCCCAGACAGGTAGGACAGATACGCAGTATTTT. The chain joins TRBV5-6 to TRBJ2-3; a possible D gene is TRBD1 (6 bases). The ends were cut back, 3 bases at V and 3 bases at J, with 14 bases in the middle. CDR1 and CDR2 (germline): SGHDT, YYEEEE. CDR3 length equals 15 residues.

V is TRBV3-1 (or the pseudogene TRBV3-2) and J is TRBJ1-5; a possible D gene is TRBD1 (6 bases). This CDR3 region has 15 residues. V lost 0 bases, J lost 6 bases, and 12 bases lay in between. From germline, CDR1 is LGHDT and CDR2 YNNKEL (reference sequence). The CDR3 DNA is TGTGCCAGCAGCCAAGATCCAGGGGTCGGTCAGCCCCAGCATTTT. It translates to CASSQDPGVGQPQHF.

This chain connects TRBV6-5 to TRBJ2-5, with 7 bases that match TRBD1. CDR1 is MNHEY, CDR2 SVGAGI, per germline. This CDR3 spans 15 amino acids. The junction had 9 bases not matched to a gene; V was cut back by 8 bases and J by 0 bases. In DNA form, the CDR3 reads TGTGCCAGCGCAGCCGGGACAGCGTACCAAGAGACCCAGTACTTC. This codes for CASAAGTAYQETQYF.

The V call is TRBV12-3 or TRBV12-4, the J call TRBJ1-1, with D maybe TRBD1 (6 bases). The CDR3 spans 13 residues. The V gene lost 6 bases and the J gene lost 6 bases, with 14 bases spanning the gap. The CDR3 nucleotides are TGTGCCAGCAGCAAAACAGGGCGGGCTGAAGCTTTCTTT. As protein: CASSKTGRAEAFF.

The chain couples TRBV27 to TRBJ2-3; TRBD2 matches 12 bases. Germline CDR1 is MNHEY and CDR2 is SMNVEV (reference sequence). This CDR3 has 16 amino acids. The V gene end was trimmed by 4 bases and the J gene end by 2 bases; junction bases not matched to a gene: 4. CDR3 amino acids: CASSSWTSGDTDTQYF. The CDR3 DNA sequence: TGTGCCAGCAGTTCCTGGACTAGCGGGGACACAGATACGCAGTATTTT.